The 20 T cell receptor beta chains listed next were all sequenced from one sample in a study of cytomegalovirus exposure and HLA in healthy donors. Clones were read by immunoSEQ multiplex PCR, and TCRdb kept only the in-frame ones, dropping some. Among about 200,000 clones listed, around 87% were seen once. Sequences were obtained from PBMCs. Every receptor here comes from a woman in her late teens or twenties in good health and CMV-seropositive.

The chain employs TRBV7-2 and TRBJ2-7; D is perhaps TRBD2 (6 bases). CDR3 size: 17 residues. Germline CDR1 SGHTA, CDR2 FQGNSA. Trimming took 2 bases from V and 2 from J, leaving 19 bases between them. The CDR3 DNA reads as TGTGCCAGCAGCTTACCGGGAGAAGTGGCTTTTACCTACGAGCAGTACTTC. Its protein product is CASSLPGEVAFTYEQYF.

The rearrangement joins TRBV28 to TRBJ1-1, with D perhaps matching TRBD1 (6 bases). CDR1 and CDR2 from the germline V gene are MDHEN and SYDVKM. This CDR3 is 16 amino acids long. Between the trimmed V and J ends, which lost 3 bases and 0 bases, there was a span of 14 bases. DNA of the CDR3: TGTGCCAGCAGTTTCACCCACAGGGCTTTGAACACTGAAGCTTTCTTT. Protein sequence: CASSFTHRALNTEAFF.

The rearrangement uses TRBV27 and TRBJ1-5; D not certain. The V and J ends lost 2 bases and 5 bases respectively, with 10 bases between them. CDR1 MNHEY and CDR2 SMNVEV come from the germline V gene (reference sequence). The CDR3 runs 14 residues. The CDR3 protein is CASSLGGSHQPQHF. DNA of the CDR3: TGTGCCAGCAGTTTAGGAGGGAGTCATCAGCCCCAGCATTTT.

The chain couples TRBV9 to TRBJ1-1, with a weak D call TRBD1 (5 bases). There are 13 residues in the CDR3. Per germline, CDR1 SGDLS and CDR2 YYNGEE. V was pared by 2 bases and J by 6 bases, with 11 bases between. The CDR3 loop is CASSVAGSAEAFF. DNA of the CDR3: TGTGCCAGCAGCGTGGCAGGGTCGGCTGAAGCTTTCTTT.

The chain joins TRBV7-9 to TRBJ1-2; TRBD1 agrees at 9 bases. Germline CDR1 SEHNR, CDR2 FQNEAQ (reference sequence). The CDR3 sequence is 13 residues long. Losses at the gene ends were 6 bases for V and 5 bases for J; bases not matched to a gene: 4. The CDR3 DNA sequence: TGTGCCAGCAGACAGGGGGCTGAGTATGGCTACACCTTC. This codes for CASRQGAEYGYTF.

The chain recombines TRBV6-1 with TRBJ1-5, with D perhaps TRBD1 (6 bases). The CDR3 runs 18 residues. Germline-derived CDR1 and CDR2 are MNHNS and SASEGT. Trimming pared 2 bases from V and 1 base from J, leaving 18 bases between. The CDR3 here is CASSEPQGILTSNQPQHF. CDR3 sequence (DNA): TGTGCCAGCAGTGAACCCCAGGGGATTTTGACGAGCAATCAGCCCCAGCATTTT.

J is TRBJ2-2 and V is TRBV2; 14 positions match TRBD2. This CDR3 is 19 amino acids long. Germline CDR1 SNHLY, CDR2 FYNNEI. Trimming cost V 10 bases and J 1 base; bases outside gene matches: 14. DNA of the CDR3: TGTGCCACCCCCCCGAAGAGGGGACTAGCGGGAGAGAACACCGGGGAGCTGTTTTTT. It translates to CATPPKRGLAGENTGELFF.

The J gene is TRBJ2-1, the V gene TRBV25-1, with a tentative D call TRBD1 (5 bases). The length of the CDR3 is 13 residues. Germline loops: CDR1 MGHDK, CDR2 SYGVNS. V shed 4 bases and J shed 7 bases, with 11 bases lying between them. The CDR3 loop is CASSGSQGNEQFF. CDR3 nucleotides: TGTGCCAGCAGTGGTAGCCAGGGAAATGAGCAGTTCTTC.

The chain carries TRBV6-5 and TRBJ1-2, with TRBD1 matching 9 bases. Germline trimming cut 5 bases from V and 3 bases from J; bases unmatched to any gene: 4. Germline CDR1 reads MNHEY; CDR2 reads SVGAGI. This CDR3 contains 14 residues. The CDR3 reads CASSRTGEDYGYTF. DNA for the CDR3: TGTGCCAGCAGTCGGACAGGGGAGGACTATGGCTACACCTTC.

DNA for the CDR3: TGTGCCAGCAGCTTAGCGGCAGGGGACTATGGCTACACCTTC. It translates to CASSLAAGDYGYTF. The chain uses TRBV7-9 and TRBJ1-2; TRBD1 might be the D (6 bases). This CDR3 has 14 residues. Between the trimmed V and J ends, which lost 0 bases and 3 bases, there was a span of 8 bases. Germline CDR1 reads SEHNR; CDR2 reads FQNEAQ (reference sequence).

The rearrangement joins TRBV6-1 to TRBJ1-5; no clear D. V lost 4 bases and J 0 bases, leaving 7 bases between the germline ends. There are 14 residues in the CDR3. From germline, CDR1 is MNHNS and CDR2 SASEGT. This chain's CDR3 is CASSARSSNQPQHF. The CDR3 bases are TGTGCCAGCAGTGCACGCAGTAGCAATCAGCCCCAGCATTTT.

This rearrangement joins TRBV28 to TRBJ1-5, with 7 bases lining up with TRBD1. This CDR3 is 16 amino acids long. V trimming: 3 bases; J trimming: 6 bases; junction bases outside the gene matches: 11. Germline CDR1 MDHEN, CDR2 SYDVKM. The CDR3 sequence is CASSFPRDSGSQPQHF. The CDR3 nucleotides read TGTGCCAGCAGTTTCCCCCGGGACAGCGGTAGTCAGCCCCAGCATTTT.

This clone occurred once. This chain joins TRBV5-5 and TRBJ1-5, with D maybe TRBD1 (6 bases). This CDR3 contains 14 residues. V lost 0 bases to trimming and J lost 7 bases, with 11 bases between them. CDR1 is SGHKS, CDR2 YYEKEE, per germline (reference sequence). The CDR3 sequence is CASSLAGGWQPQHF. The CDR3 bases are TGTGCCAGCAGCTTGGCGGGGGGCTGGCAGCCCCAGCATTTT.

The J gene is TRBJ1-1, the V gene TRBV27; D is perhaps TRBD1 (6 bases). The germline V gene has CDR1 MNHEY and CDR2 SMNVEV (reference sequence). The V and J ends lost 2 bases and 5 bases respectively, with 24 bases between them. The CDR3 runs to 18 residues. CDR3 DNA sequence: TGTGCCAGCAGTTTAGCTCTTCGGCAAGATAGGGGGGGAACTGAAGCTTTCTTT. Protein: CASSLALRQDRGGTEAFF.

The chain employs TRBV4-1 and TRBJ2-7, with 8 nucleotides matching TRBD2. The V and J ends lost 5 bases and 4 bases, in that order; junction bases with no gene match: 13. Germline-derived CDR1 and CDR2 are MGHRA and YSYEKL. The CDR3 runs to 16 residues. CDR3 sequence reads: CASSARGLAGTYEQYF. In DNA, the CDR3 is TGCGCCAGCAGCGCGAGAGGCTTAGCGGGGACGTACGAGCAGTACTTC.

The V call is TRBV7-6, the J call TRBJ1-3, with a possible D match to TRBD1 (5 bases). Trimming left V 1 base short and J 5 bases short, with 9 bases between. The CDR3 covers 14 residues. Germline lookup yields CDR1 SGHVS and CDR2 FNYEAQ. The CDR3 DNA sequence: TGTGCCAGCAGCTTAGAAGACAGTAGAAACACCATATATTTT. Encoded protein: CASSLEDSRNTIYF. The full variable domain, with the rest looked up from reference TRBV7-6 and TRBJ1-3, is GAGVSQSPRYKVTKRGQDVALRCDPISGHVSLYWYRQALGQGPEFLTYFNYEAQQDKSGLPNDRFSAERPEGSISTLTIQRTEQRDSAMYRCASSLEDSRNTIYFGEGSWLTVV.

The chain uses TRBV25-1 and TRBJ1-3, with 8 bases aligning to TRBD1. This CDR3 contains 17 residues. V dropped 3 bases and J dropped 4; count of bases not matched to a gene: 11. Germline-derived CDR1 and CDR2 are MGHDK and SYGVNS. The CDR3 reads CASSDPNLQGAGNTIYF. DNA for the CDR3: TGTGCCAGCAGTGACCCAAACCTTCAGGGGGCGGGAAACACCATATATTTT.

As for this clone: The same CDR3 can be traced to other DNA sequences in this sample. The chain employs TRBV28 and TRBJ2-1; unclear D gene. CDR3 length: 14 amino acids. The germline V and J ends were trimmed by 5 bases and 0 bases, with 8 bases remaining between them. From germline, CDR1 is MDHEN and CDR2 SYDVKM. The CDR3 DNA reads TGTGCCAGCAGTCTGACAAGCTCCTACAATGAGCAGTTCTTC. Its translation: CASSLTSSYNEQFF.

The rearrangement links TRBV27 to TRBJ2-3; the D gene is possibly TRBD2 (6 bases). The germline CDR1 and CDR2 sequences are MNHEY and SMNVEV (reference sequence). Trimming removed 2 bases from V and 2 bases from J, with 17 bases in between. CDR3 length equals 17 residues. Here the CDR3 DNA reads TGTGCCAGCAGTTTAATCCCGTCGGGAGTCCCCACAGATACGCAGTATTTT. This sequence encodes CASSLIPSGVPTDTQYF.

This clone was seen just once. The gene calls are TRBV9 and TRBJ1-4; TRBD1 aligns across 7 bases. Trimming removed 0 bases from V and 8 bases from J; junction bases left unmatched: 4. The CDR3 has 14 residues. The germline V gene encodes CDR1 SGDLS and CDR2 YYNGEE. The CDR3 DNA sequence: TGTGCCAGCAGCGTAGGGGACAGCGGGGAAAAACTGTTTTTT. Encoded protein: CASSVGDSGEKLFF.